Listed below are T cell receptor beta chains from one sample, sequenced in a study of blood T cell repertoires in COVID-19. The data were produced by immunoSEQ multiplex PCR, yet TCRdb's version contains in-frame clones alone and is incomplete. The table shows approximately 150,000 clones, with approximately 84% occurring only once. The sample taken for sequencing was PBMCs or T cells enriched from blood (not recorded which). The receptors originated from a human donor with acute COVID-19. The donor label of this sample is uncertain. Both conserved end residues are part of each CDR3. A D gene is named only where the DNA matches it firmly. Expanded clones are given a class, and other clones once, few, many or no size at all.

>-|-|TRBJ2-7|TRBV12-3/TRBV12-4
CASSSGGSYEQYF
TGTGCCAGCAGTTCAGGAGGGTCCTACGAGCAGTACTTC
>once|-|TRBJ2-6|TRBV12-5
CASGLNRFGANVLTF
TGTGCTAGTGGTTTGAACAGGTTTGGGGCCAACGTCCTGACTTTC
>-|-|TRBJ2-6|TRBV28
CASSPSHPGANVLTF
TGTGCCAGCAGCCCAAGCCACCCTGGGGCCAACGTCCTGACTTTC
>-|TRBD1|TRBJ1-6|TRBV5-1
CASSPGQGAANSPLHF
TGCGCCAGCAGCCCAGGACAGGGGGCAGCTAATTCACCCCTCCACTTT
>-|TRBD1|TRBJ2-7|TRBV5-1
CASGTGPLSYEQYF
TGCGCCAGCGGGACAGGGCCCCTCTCCTACGAGCAGTACTTC
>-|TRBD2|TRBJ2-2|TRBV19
CASSIVGGHPNTGELFF
TGTGCCAGTAGTATAGTGGGAGGGCACCCGAACACCGGGGAGCTGTTTTTT
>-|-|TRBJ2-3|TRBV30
CAWIGGFTDTQYF
TGTGCCTGGATTGGGGGCTTCACAGATACGCAGTATTTT
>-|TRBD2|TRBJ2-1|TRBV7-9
CASSLDVASGYNEQFF
TGTGCCAGCAGCTTAGACGTCGCTAGCGGGTACAATGAGCAGTTCTTC
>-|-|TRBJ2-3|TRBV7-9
CANSVSADTQYF
TGTGCCAATTCGGTGTCTGCAGATACGCAGTATTTT
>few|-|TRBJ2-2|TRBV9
CASSVAGLDGELFF
TGTGCCAGCAGCGTAGCAGGGCTGGACGGGGAGCTGTTTTTT
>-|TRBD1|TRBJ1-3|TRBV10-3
CAISLTGTGGEVTIYF
TGTGCCATCAGTTTAACCGGGACAGGGGGCGAGGTCACCATATATTTT
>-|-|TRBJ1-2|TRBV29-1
CSVDGPGNGYTF
TGCAGCGTTGATGGGCCAGGGAACGGCTACACCTTC
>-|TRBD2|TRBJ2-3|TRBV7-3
CASSLTAGVTDTQYF
TGTGCCAGCAGCTTAACAGCGGGGGTCACAGATACGCAGTATTTT
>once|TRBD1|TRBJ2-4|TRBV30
CAWSAGTGENIQYF
TGTGCCTGGAGCGCCGGGACAGGGGAAAACATTCAGTACTTC
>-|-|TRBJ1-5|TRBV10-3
CAISEIGSNQPQHF
TGTGCCATCAGTGAGATCGGTAGCAATCAGCCCCAGCATTTT
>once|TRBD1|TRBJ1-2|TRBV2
CASSKEGAGNYGYTF
TGTGCCAGCAGCAAAGAGGGGGCCGGCAACTATGGCTACACCTTC
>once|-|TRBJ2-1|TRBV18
CASSPTPYNEQFF
TGTGCCAGCTCACCGACACCATACAATGAGCAGTTCTTC
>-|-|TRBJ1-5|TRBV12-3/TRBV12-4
CASSLQAGQPQHF
TGTGCCAGCAGTCTCCAGGCTGGACAGCCCCAGCATTTT
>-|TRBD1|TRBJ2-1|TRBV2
CASSEGDRGGHEQFF
TGTGCCAGCAGTGAAGGGGACAGGGGGGGTCATGAGCAGTTCTTC
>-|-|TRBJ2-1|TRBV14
CASSQELRGLVGQNEQFF
TGTGCCAGCAGCCAAGAATTGAGAGGACTAGTGGGACAAAATGAGCAGTTCTTC
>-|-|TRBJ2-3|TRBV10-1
CASTFGRGPSTDTQYF
TGCGCCAGCACCTTCGGGCGGGGTCCTAGCACAGATACGCAGTATTTT
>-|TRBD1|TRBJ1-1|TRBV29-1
CSVDGGTGALQAFF
TGCAGCGTTGATGGTGGGACAGGGGCACTCCAAGCTTTCTTT
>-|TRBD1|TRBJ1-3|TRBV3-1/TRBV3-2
CASSQGTGGSGNTIYF
TGTGCCAGCAGTCAAGGGACAGGGGGCTCAGGAAACACCATATATTTT
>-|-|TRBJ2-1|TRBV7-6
CASSSQGHSSYNEQFF
TGTGCCAGCAGCTCGCAGGGACACAGCTCCTACAATGAGCAGTTCTTC
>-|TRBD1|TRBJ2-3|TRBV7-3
CASSLMGQGNTDTQYF
TGTGCCAGCAGCTTAATGGGACAGGGTAACACAGATACGCAGTATTTT
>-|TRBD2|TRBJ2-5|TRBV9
CASSVGPAGGWETQYF
TGTGCCAGCAGCGTAGGCCCAGCGGGGGGGTGGGAGACCCAGTACTTC
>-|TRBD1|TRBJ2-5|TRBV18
CASSQAGTGEKTQYF
TGTGCCAGCTCCCAGGCAGGGACAGGGGAAAAGACCCAGTACTTC
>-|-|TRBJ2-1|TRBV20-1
CSASISLAGTFNEQFF
TGCAGTGCTAGTATCTCTCTGGCGGGGACCTTCAATGAGCAGTTCTTC
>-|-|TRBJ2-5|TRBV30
CAWGRGTEGAQYF
TGTGCCTGGGGGCGGGGGACCGAGGGGGCCCAGTACTTC
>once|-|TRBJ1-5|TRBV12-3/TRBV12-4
CASSSGGNQPQHF
TGTGCCAGCAGTTCAGGGGGCAATCAGCCCCAGCATTTT
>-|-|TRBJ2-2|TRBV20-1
CSGRAGGELFF
TGCAGTGGCAGGGCAGGCGGGGAGCTGTTTTTT
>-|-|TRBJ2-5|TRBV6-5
CASSYRPDSYQETQYF
TGTGCCAGCAGTTACCGTCCGGACAGCTATCAAGAGACCCAGTACTTC
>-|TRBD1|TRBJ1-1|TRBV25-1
CASSFPTGTANF
TGTGCCAGCAGTTTTCCAACCGGGACAGCGAACTTT
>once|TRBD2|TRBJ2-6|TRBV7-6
CASSPRTSGFSGANVLTF
TGTGCCAGCAGCCCTAGGACTAGCGGGTTCTCTGGGGCCAACGTCCTGACTTTC
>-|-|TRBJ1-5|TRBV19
CATSRSPGNQPQHF
TGTGCCACTTCCCGAAGCCCAGGGAATCAGCCCCAGCATTTT
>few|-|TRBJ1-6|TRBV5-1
CASSLVAENSPLHF
TGCGCCAGCAGCTTGGTTGCAGAAAATTCACCCCTCCACTTT
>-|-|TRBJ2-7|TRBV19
CASSIPGNEQYF
TGTGCCAGTAGTATCCCGGGTAACGAGCAGTACTTC